This T cell receptor beta chain was identified in a study of blood T cell repertoires in COVID-19. Method: immunoSEQ multiplex PCR; TCRdb's copy keeps in-frame clones and lacks some. The sample lists approximately 140,000 clones, less than 90% seen once, with around 9.5% in the top ten. The TCR sequence derives from a man aged 30-40 years with COVID-19, enrolled during active disease. Sequenced input: peripheral blood.

CDR3 sequence (DNA): TGTGCCAGCAGGGAACGGGGTGGGAGGGCCGCCGGGGAGCTGTTTTTT. Amino acid sequence: CASRERGGRAAGELFF. The chain combines TRBV6-1 with TRBJ2-2, with 7 bases identical to TRBD2. The junction had 13 bases not matched to a gene; V was cut back by 6 bases and J by 6 bases. This CDR3 is built from 16 residues. The germline CDR1 and CDR2 sequences are MNHNS and SASEGT.